The clone carrying this T cell receptor beta chain was seen at least ten times. Its target is unknown. Everyone who donated was a healthy Caucasian. TCRdb reprocessed the 5' RACE reads via MiXCR and lists one record per CDR3 protein. In the table there are 690,000 or so distinct CDR3 sequences, less than 10% of which are singletons. This record belongs to a study of identical twins. Study-wide points: Within twin pairs, the out-of-frame alpha sequences they shared showed excess low generation probability.

This sample also belongs to another study, concerning yellow fever vaccine responses in identical twins.

This TCR was recovered from a woman younger than 30 in good health. Sequenced input: PBMCs.

The CDR3 DNA follows: TGTGCCAGCAGTCGCCTGACAGGGATGGCCGAAAAACTGTTTTTT. Amino acid sequence: CASSRLTGMAEKLFF. This chain uses TRBV27 with TRBJ1-4; 7 bases line up with TRBD1. The CDR3 has 15 amino acids. Germline CDR1 reads MNHEY; CDR2 reads SMNVEV (reference sequence). V lost 5 bases and J lost 8; bases outside the gene matches: 11. Combining the CDR3 with reference TRBV27 and TRBJ1-4 gives the whole variable domain EAQVTQNPRYLITVTGKKLTVTCSQNMNHEYMSWYRQDPGLGLRQIYYSMNVEVTDKGDVPEGYKVSRKEKRNFPLILESPSPNQTSLYFCASSRLTGMAEKLFFGSGTQLSVL.